A selection of T cell receptor beta chains follows, all from one sample in a study of OX40 agonist ivuxolimab in advanced cancers. The data were produced by immunoSEQ multiplex PCR, yet TCRdb's version contains in-frame clones alone and is incomplete. The sample holds tens of thousands of clones, about 84% seen once. This specimen was CD4+ or CD8+ T cells sorted from blood, taken in a trial of the OX40 agonist ivuxolimab. The origin of the receptors is an adult with an advanced solid tumor such as melanoma, head and neck, liver or kidney cancer. The CDR3 runs from the conserved cysteine through the conserved F or W. Each record gives: D gene, J gene, clone size, V gene, CDR3 protein, CDR3 DNA. A D gene is named only where the DNA matches it firmly. Expanded clones are given a class, and other clones once, few, many or no size at all.

NA	TRBJ2-7	NA	TRBV2	CASSDRVGSYEQYF	TGTGCCAGCAGTGACAGGGTGGGATCCTACGAGCAGTACTTC
TRBD1	TRBJ2-3	NA	TRBV25-1	CASSGWGTGTVPDTQYF	TGTGCCAGCAGTGGCTGGGGGACAGGGACAGTTCCGGATACGCAGTATTTT
TRBD2	TRBJ2-7	NA	TRBV9	CASSVEASGSYEQYF	TGTGCCAGCAGCGTAGAGGCTAGCGGATCCTACGAGCAGTACTTC
NA	TRBJ1-2	NA	TRBV29-1	CSVREGDYGYTF	TGCAGCGTCCGGGAGGGCGACTATGGCTACACCTTC
TRBD1	TRBJ2-1	NA	TRBV7-8	CASSLARLDRSGETGNNEQFF	TGTGCCAGCAGCTTAGCGCGACTTGACCGGTCGGGCGAGACAGGGAACAATGAGCAGTTCTTC
NA	TRBJ2-2	NA	TRBV28	CASTSQARELNTGELFF	TGTGCCAGCACCTCCCAGGCGCGAGAGTTGAACACCGGGGAGCTGTTTTTT
NA	TRBJ2-2	NA	TRBV21-1	CASSRDRGRANTGELFF	TGTGCCAGCAGCAGAGACAGGGGGCGAGCGAACACCGGGGAGCTGTTTTTT
TRBD1	TRBJ2-3	NA	TRBV30	CAWSAGTGRDTQYF	TGTGCCTGGAGCGCTGGGACAGGGCGGGATACGCAGTATTTT
TRBD1	TRBJ2-7	NA	TRBV16	CASSLGQGIYEQYF	TGTGCCAGCAGCCTAGGACAGGGGATCTACGAGCAGTACTTC
NA	TRBJ2-3	once	TRBV7-6	CASSPRVRKQDTQYF	TGTGCCAGCAGCCCCCGCGTTAGAAAACAAGATACGCAGTATTTT
TRBD2	TRBJ2-1	NA	TRBV6-1	CASSEALKGTSGNNEQFF	TGTGCCAGCAGTGAAGCGCTGAAAGGGACTAGCGGAAACAATGAGCAGTTCTTC
NA	TRBJ2-1	NA	TRBV5-1	CASTMGGGYNEQFF	TGCGCCAGCACGATGGGGGGCGGATACAATGAGCAGTTCTTC
NA	TRBJ2-3	NA	TRBV9	CASSVDTAPADTQYF	TGTGCCAGCAGCGTGGACACAGCTCCCGCAGATACGCAGTATTTT
NA	TRBJ2-1	once	TRBV5-8	CASSRGRTPLNEQFF	TGTGCCAGCAGCAGAGGACGGACCCCACTTAATGAGCAGTTCTTC
TRBD2	TRBJ2-5	NA	TRBV30	CAWSGPTSSGETQYF	TGTGCCTGGAGTGGCCCGACTAGCTCCGGAGAGACCCAGTACTTC
NA	TRBJ2-7	NA	TRBV7-9	CASSLALKGSYEQYF	TGTGCCAGCAGCTTAGCGTTGAAGGGTTCCTACGAGCAGTACTTC
TRBD2	TRBJ2-7	medium-sized	TRBV9	CASSVDVAGGYEQYF	TGTGCCAGCAGCGTAGACGTAGCGGGAGGCTACGAGCAGTACTTC
NA	TRBJ2-1	NA	TRBV9	CASSTQGKKQFF	TGTGCCAGCAGCACACAAGGGAAGAAGCAGTTCTTC
TRBD1	TRBJ1-2	NA	TRBV27	CASRMTGGALYGYTF	TGTGCCAGCAGAATGACAGGGGGCGCACTCTATGGCTACACCTTC